This T cell receptor (beta chain) stems from a study of T-cell memory formation after mild COVID-19. The CDR3 length is 13 residues. V shed 6 bases, J shed 8 bases, and the junction held 6 bases outside the gene matches. TCRdb independently ran MiXCR on the 5' RACE reads; one entry per CDR3 protein. The table shows roughly 400,000 distinct CDR3 sequences, with more than 15% occurring only once. This clonotype was seen a handful of times. The V call is TRBV12-3 or TRBV12-4, the J call TRBJ1-4, with 7 bases that match TRBD1. The receptor's source is a man aged 18 to 30 who had mild COVID-19 (a few samples of this study predate the infection). Cell type and time point are not known. Sequencing input: PBMCs or a T cell subset sorted from them (not recorded which). CDR3 protein: CASSRGRGEKLFF. CDR3 bases: TGTGCCAGCAGCAGGGGGAGAGGGGAAAAACTGTTTTTT.